Reported below is one T cell receptor beta chain. Its antigen is unidentified. CDR3 length: 10 residues. V shed 5 bases and J shed 7 bases, with 9 bases lying between them. Germline V gives CDR1 DFQATT, CDR2 SNEGSKA (reference sequence). These data belong to a study of T cell responses to AZD1222 COVID-19 vaccine. Whole-study findings and limits: At baseline, just a handful of AZD1222 recipients tested seropositive. Reportedly, close to half of spike-specific TCRs are directed against unmutated variant regions.

Second-dose schedules of about 4 or about 12 weeks were combined. The protocol was immunoSEQ multiplex PCR, while the TCRdb copy is restricted to in-frame clones and leaves out a portion. The table has roughly 270,000 clones, around 92% seen once. The V call is TRBV20-1, the J call TRBJ2-7; TRBD1 might be the D (6 bases). The clonotype originates from an adult who received the AZD1222 COVID-19 vaccine. Material: peripheral blood, obtained 28 days after the second AZD1222 dose. In nucleotides, the CDR3 is TGCAGTGCTGTTGGGACAGAGCAGTACTTC. This gives the protein CSAVGTEQYF.